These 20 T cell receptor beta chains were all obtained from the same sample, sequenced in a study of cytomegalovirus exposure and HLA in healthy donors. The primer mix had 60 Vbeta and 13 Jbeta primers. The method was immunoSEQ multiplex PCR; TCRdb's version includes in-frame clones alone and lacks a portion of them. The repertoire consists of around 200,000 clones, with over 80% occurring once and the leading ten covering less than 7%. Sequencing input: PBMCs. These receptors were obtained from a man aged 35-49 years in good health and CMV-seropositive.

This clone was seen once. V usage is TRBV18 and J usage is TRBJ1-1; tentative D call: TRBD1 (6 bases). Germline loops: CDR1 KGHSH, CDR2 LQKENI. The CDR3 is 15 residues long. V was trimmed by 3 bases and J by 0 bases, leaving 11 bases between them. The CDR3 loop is CASSPRQEMNTEAFF. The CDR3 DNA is TGTGCCAGCTCACCCCGACAGGAAATGAACACTGAAGCTTTCTTT.

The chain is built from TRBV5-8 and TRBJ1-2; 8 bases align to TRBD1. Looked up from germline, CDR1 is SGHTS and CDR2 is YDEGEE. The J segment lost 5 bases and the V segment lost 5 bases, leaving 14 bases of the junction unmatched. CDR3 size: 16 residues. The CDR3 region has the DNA TGTGCCAGCAGTACTACGCCAGGGGGCTCTCGGTATGGCTACACCTTC. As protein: CASSTTPGGSRYGYTF.

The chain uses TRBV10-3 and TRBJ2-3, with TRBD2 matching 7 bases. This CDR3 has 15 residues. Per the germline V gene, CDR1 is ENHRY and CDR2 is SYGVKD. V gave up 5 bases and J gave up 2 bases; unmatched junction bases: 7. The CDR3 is CAISPGSGVTDTQYF. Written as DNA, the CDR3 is TGTGCCATCAGTCCCGGCAGCGGGGTCACAGATACGCAGTATTTT.

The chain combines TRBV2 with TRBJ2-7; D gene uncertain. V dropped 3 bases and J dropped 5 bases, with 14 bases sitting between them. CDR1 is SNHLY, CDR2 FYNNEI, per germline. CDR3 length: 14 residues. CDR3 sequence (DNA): TGTGCCAGCAGTGATTCGGGTATTCGCCACGAGCAGTACTTC. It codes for CASSDSGIRHEQYF. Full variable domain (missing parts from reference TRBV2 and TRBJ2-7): EPEVTQTPSHQVTQMGQEVILRCVPISNHLYFYWYRQILGQKVEFLVSFYNNEISEKSEIFDDQFSVERPDGSNFTLKIRSTKLEDSAMYFCASSDSGIRHEQYFGPGTRLTVT.

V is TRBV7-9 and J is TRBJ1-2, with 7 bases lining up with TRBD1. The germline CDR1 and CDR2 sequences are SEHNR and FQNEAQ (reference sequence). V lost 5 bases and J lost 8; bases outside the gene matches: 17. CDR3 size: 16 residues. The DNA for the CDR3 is TGTGCCAGCAGCGGCAACCCGGGGACAGTATTATGGGGCTACACCTTC. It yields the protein CASSGNPGTVLWGYTF.

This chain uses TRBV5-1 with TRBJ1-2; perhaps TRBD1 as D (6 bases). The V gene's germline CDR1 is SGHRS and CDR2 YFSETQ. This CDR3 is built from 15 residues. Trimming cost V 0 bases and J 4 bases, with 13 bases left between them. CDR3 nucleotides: TGCGCCAGCAGCTTGGGTCGACAGGTTGGCTATGGCTACACCTTC. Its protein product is CASSLGRQVGYGYTF. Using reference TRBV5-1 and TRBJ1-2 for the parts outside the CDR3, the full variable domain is KAGVTQTPRYLIKTRGQQVTLSCSPISGHRSVSWYQQTPGQGLQFLFEYFSETQRNKGNFPGRFSGRQFSNSRSEMNVSTLELGDSALYLCASSLGRQVGYGYTFGSGTRLTVV.

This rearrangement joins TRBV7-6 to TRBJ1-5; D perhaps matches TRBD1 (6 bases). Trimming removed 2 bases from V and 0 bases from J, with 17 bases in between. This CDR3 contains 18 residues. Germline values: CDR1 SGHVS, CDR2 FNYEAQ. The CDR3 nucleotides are TGTGCCAGCAGCTTATTCCCAGGGGCGATTTATAGCAATCAGCCCCAGCATTTT. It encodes CASSLFPGAIYSNQPQHF. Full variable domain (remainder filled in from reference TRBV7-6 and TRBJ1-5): GAGVSQSPRYKVTKRGQDVALRCDPISGHVSLYWYRQALGQGPEFLTYFNYEAQQDKSGLPNDRFSAERPEGSISTLTIQRTEQRDSAMYRCASSLFPGAIYSNQPQHFGDGTRLSIL.

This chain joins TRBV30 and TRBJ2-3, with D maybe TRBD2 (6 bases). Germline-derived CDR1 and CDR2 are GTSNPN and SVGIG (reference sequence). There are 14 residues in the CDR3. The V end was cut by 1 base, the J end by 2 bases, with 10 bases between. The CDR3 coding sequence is TGTGCCTGGAGTGGACTAGGGCTCACAGATACGCAGTATTTT. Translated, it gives CAWSGLGLTDTQYF.

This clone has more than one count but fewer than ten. DNA for the CDR3: TGTGCCAGTAGTCTGTATTCAGGGGCAGGCGACACTGAAGCTTTCTTT. Its protein is CASSLYSGAGDTEAFF. The rearrangement links TRBV19 to TRBJ1-1; D perhaps matches TRBD1 (6 bases). CDR1 LNHDA and CDR2 SQIVND come from the germline V gene (reference sequence). The CDR3 extends over 16 amino acids. Trimming stripped 5 bases from V and 3 bases from J, with 19 bases between.

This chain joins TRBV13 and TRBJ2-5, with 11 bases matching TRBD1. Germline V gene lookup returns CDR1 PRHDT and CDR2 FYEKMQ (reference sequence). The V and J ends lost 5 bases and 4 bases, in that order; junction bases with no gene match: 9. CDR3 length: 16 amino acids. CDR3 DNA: TGTGCCAGCAGCCACTCCGGGACAGGGGGTAGAGAGACCCAGTACTTC. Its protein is CASSHSGTGGRETQYF. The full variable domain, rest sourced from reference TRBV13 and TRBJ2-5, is AAGVIQSPRHLIKEKRETATLKCYPIPRHDTVYWYQQGPGQDPQFLISFYEKMQSDKGSIPDRFSAQQFSDYHSELNMSSLELGDSALYFCASSHSGTGGRETQYFGPGTRLLVL.

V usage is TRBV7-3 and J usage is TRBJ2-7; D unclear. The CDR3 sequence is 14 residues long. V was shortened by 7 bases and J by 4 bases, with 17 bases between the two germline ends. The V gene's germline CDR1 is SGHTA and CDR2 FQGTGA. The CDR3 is CASTLRLSVYEQYF. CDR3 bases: TGTGCCAGCACATTGCGGCTCTCGGTGTACGAGCAGTACTTC.

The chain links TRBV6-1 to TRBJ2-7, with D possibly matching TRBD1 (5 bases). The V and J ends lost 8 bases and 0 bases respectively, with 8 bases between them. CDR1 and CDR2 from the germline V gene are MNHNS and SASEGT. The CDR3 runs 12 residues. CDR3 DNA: TGTGCCAGCCACAGGAGCTCCTACGAGCAGTACTTC. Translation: CASHRSSYEQYF.

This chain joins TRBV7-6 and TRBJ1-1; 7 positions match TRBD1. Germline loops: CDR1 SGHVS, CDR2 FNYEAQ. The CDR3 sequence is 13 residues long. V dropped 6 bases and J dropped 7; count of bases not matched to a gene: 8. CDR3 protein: CASSSTGASEAFF. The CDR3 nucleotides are TGTGCCAGCAGTTCTACAGGGGCAAGTGAAGCTTTCTTT.

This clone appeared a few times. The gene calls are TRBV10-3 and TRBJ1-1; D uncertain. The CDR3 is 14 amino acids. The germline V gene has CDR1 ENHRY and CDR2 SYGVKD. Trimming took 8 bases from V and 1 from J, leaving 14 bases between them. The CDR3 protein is CAIGKESGNTEAFF. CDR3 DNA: TGTGCCATCGGAAAGGAGAGCGGGAACACTGAAGCTTTCTTT.

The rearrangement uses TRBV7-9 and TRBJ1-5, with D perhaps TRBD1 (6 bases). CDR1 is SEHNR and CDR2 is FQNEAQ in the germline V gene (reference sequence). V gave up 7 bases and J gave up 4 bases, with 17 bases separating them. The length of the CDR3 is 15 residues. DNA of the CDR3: TGTGCCAGCACCAGCCTACAGGGACCTAATCAGCCCCAGCATTTT. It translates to CASTSLQGPNQPQHF.

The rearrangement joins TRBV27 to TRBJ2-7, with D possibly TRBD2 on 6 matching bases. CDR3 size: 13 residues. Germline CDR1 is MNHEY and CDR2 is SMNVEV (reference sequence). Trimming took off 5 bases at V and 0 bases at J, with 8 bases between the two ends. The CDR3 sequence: CASSDGSSYEQYF. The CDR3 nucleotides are TGTGCCAGCAGTGACGGGAGCTCCTACGAGCAGTACTTC.

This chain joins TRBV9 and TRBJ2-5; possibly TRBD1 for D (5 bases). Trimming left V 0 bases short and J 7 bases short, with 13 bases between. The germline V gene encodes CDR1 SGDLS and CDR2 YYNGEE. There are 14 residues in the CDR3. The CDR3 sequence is CASSVGAAQGTQYF. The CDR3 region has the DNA TGTGCCAGCAGCGTAGGGGCAGCCCAGGGGACCCAGTACTTC.

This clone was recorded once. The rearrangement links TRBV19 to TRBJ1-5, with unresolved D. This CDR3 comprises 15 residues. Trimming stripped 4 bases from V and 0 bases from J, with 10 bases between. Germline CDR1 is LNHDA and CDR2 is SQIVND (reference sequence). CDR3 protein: CASSTAEYSNQPQHF. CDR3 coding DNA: TGTGCCAGTAGTACAGCGGAGTATAGCAATCAGCCCCAGCATTTT.

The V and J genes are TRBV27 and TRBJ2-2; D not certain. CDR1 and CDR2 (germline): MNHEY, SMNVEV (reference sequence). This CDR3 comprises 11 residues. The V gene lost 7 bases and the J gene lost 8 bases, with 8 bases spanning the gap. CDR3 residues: CASIYGGELFF. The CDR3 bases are TGTGCCAGCATATACGGGGGGGAGCTGTTTTTT.

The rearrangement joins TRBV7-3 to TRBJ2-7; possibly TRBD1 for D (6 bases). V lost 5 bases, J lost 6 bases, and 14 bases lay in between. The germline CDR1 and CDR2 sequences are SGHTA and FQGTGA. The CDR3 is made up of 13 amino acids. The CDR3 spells CASSPQGHGEQYF. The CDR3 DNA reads TGTGCCAGCAGCCCCCAGGGGCACGGCGAGCAGTACTTC.